The 25 T cell receptor beta chains below all came from one sample that was sequenced in a study of blood T cell repertoires in COVID-19. The protocol was immunoSEQ multiplex PCR, while the TCRdb copy is restricted to in-frame clones and leaves out a portion. The top ten hold 1% of the sample, which has about 350,000 clones, 85% to 90% seen once. Sequences were obtained from PBMCs or T cells enriched from blood (not recorded which). The source is a woman between 25 and 40 years old who had been exposed to COVID-19.

The chain couples TRBV30 to TRBJ2-7; 8 nucleotides match TRBD2. Germline loops: CDR1 GTSNPN, CDR2 SVGIG (reference sequence). The CDR3 is 15 residues long. The J segment lost 5 bases and the V segment lost 3 bases, leaving 12 bases of the junction unmatched. CDR3 amino acids: CAWSTLAGRSDEQYF. CDR3 DNA: TGTGCCTGGAGCACCCTAGCGGGTAGATCCGACGAGCAGTACTTC. The variable domain in full, completed from reference TRBV30 and TRBJ2-7, reads SQTIHQWPATLVQPVGSPLSLECTVEGTSNPNLYWYRQAAGRGLQLLFYSVGIGQISSEVPQNLSASRPQDRQFILSSKKLLLSDSGFYLCAWSTLAGRSDEQYFGPGTRLTVT.

This chain connects TRBV19 to TRBJ2-3; 7 bases align to TRBD2. The CDR3 is made up of 14 amino acids. With 7 bases clipped from V and 2 bases from J, the junction kept 6 bases outside the gene matches. From germline, CDR1 is LNHDA and CDR2 SQIVND (reference sequence). The CDR3 region has the DNA TGTGCCAGTATAGGGAGGGGTTACACAGATACGCAGTATTTT. This gives the protein CASIGRGYTDTQYF.

The gene calls are TRBV3-1 (or the pseudogene TRBV3-2) and TRBJ1-1; perhaps TRBD1 as D (5 bases). V was cut by 7 bases and J by 0 bases, with 15 bases left in between. Germline CDR1 and CDR2: LGHDT and YNNKEL (reference sequence). CDR3 length: 15 amino acids. For the CDR3, the DNA is TGTGCCAGCACCCTGGGAACAGGCATGAACACTGAAGCTTTCTTT. This encodes CASTLGTGMNTEAFF.

In this sample, this clone turned up once. J is TRBJ2-5 and V is TRBV13; 7 nucleotides line up with TRBD1. The junction had 14 bases not matched to a gene; V was cut back by 5 bases and J by 2 bases. CDR1 is PRHDT, CDR2 FYEKMQ, per germline (reference sequence). The CDR3 contains 17 residues. CDR3 coding DNA: TGTGCCAGCAGCCGACTTGGGTACGGGACAGAACAAGAGACCCAGTACTTC. Its protein product is CASSRLGYGTEQETQYF.

In this sample, this clone turned up once. The chain is built from TRBV28 and TRBJ1-4; TRBD1 matches 7 bases. Looked up from germline, CDR1 is MDHEN and CDR2 is SYDVKM. V lost 7 bases and J lost 5; bases outside the gene matches: 7. The CDR3 is made up of 14 amino acids. The CDR3 sequence is CASNRGQRNEKLFF. DNA of the CDR3: TGTGCCAGCAACCGGGGACAGCGAAATGAAAAACTGTTTTTT.

This sequence joins TRBV4-1 and TRBJ2-7, with D perhaps matching TRBD1 (5 bases). Germline V gene sequence: CDR1 MGHRA, CDR2 YSYEKL. Trimming removed 0 bases at V and 0 bases at J, with 12 bases between. This CDR3 has 16 residues. The CDR3 DNA follows: TGCGCCAGCAGCCAAGATGTAAACAGGAACTCCTACGAGCAGTACTTC. Translation gives CASSQDVNRNSYEQYF.

This clone was observed a single time. The genes are TRBV29-1 and TRBJ2-7; possibly TRBD2 for D (6 bases). V was clipped by 6 bases and J by 1 base, with 10 bases between them. CDR3 length: 12 residues. The germline gives CDR1 SQVTM, CDR2 ANQGSEA. DNA for the CDR3: TGCAGCGTGGGGACTGATTCCTACGAGCAGTACTTC. This encodes CSVGTDSYEQYF.

This sequence joins TRBV10-3 and TRBJ2-3; 7 bases align to TRBD2. The junction had 3 bases not matched to a gene; V was cut back by 3 bases and J by 3 bases. The CDR3 spans 14 residues. Germline V gives CDR1 ENHRY, CDR2 SYGVKD. In nucleotides, the CDR3 is TGTGCCATCAGTGATGTGGGAGGGACAGATACGCAGTATTTT. It encodes CAISDVGGTDTQYF.

The V and J genes are TRBV2 and TRBJ1-5; D not resolved. V shed 7 bases and J shed 0 bases, with 4 bases lying between them. Looked up from germline, CDR1 is SNHLY and CDR2 is FYNNEI. The CDR3 loop spans 12 amino acids. CDR3 residues: CASTRSNQPQHF. DNA for the CDR3: TGTGCCAGCACCCGTAGCAATCAGCCCCAGCATTTT.

The chain couples TRBV27 to TRBJ2-1, with D perhaps TRBD2 (6 bases). This CDR3 has 13 residues. The ends were cut back, 8 bases at V and 0 bases at J, with 8 bases in the middle. CDR1 MNHEY and CDR2 SMNVEV come from the germline V gene (reference sequence). The CDR3 protein is CASGRSSYNEQFF. The CDR3, as DNA: TGTGCCAGCGGGAGGAGCTCCTACAATGAGCAGTTCTTC.

This clone has just one count. CDR3 coding DNA: TGCGCCAGCAGTCAATACCGACAGGGACCGGTAGGATTACCAACGAACAATGAGCAGTTCTTC. Translation gives CASSQYRQGPVGLPTNNEQFF. The V call is TRBV23-1, the J call TRBJ2-1; 7 bases are a match to TRBD1. TRBV23-1 is filed as an ORF, its function uncertain. V was clipped by 1 base and J by 5 bases; unmatched bases: 23. This CDR3 has 21 residues.

This clone occurred once. The chain carries TRBV27 and TRBJ1-6, with D possibly TRBD1 on 5 matching bases. Germline V lookup: CDR1 MNHEY, CDR2 SMNVEV (reference sequence). The CDR3 has 17 residues. Trimming pared 2 bases from V and 0 bases from J, leaving 11 bases between. The CDR3 bases are TGTGCCAGCAGTTTACTTTATAGGGGCTCCTATAATTCACCCCTCCACTTT. Its protein product is CASSLLYRGSYNSPLHF.

V gene TRBV5-6 combines with J gene TRBJ2-7, with a tentative D call TRBD1 (5 bases). This CDR3 is 14 amino acids long. Germline loops: CDR1 SGHDT, CDR2 YYEEEE. Between the trimmed V and J ends, which lost 0 bases and 5 bases, there was a span of 12 bases. CDR3 region: CASSLADRSNEQYF. In nucleotides, the CDR3 is TGTGCCAGCAGCTTGGCAGACAGAAGCAACGAGCAGTACTTC. Looking up the rest from reference TRBV5-6 and TRBJ2-7 gives the full variable domain: DAGVTQSPTHLIKTRGQQVTLRCSPKSGHDTVSWYQQALGQGPQFIFQYYEEEERQRGNFPDRFSGHQFPNYSSELNVNALLLGDSALYLCASSLADRSNEQYFGPGTRLTVT.

In DNA, the CDR3 is TGTGCCACCAGCACGGACAGGGGGCTTAATGAAAAACTGTTTTTT. It encodes CATSTDRGLNEKLFF. V usage is TRBV15 and J usage is TRBJ1-4, with 11 bases matching TRBD1. The germline CDR1 and CDR2 sequences are LNHNV and YYDKDF (reference sequence). The CDR3 sequence is 15 residues long. J gave up 4 bases and V 4 bases, and 2 bases lay outside the gene matches.

The CDR3 DNA reads TGTGCCAGCAGTCGACAGAGTGCGAATTCACCCCTCCACTTT. Residues: CASSRQSANSPLHF. The rearrangement joins TRBV27 to TRBJ1-6; tentative D call: TRBD1 (5 bases). Per the germline V gene, CDR1 is MNHEY and CDR2 is SMNVEV (reference sequence). Trimming removed 5 bases at V and 7 bases at J, with 12 bases between. The CDR3 consists of 14 residues.

The chain has TRBV30 and TRBJ2-7; 8 bases are shared with TRBD1. Germline assignment: CDR1 GTSNPN and CDR2 SVGIG (reference sequence). The CDR3 spans 15 residues. With 8 bases clipped from V and 0 bases from J, the junction kept 12 bases outside the gene matches. This chain's CDR3 is CARSRQGTPSYEQYF. CDR3 coding DNA: TGTGCCCGTTCGCGACAGGGGACCCCCTCCTACGAGCAGTACTTC.

This rearrangement joins TRBV24-1 to TRBJ2-3; possible D gene TRBD1, 6 bases. V was pared by 3 bases and J by 4 bases, with 13 bases between. Germline V gene sequence: CDR1 KGHDR, CDR2 SFDVKD. The CDR3 is made up of 15 amino acids. The CDR3: CATSDPPPGADTQYF. In DNA form, the CDR3 reads TGTGCCACCAGTGATCCCCCCCCAGGGGCAGATACGCAGTATTTT.

This chain uses TRBV28 with TRBJ1-1; no definite D call. This CDR3 has 16 amino acids. The V gene lost 3 bases and the J gene lost 1 base, with 15 bases spanning the gap. Germline V CDR1 and CDR2: MDHEN, SYDVKM. CDR3 nucleotides: TGTGCCAGCAGTTTCCCCGGGTGGGGAGGGAACACTGAAGCTTTCTTT. Encoded protein: CASSFPGWGGNTEAFF.

The J gene is TRBJ1-4, the V gene TRBV27; the D gene is possibly TRBD1 (6 bases). The CDR3 covers 14 residues. Trimming stripped 6 bases from V and 8 bases from J, with 16 bases between. Per germline, CDR1 MNHEY and CDR2 SMNVEV (reference sequence). The CDR3 protein is CASRGHSEGEKLFF. CDR3 nucleotides: TGTGCCAGCAGGGGACACTCCGAGGGGGAAAAACTGTTTTTT.

The rearrangement uses TRBV19 and TRBJ2-1; 7 bases are a match to TRBD2. There are 14 residues in the CDR3. The junction had 8 bases not matched to a gene; V was cut back by 5 bases and J by 7 bases. The germline gives CDR1 LNHDA, CDR2 SQIVND (reference sequence). The CDR3 DNA sequence: TGTGCCAGTAGTCCTGCGGGAGTGTCAAATGAGCAGTTCTTC. This translates into CASSPAGVSNEQFF.

The chain couples TRBV19 to TRBJ1-4; D is possibly TRBD1 (6 bases). Trimming pared 3 bases from V and 0 bases from J, leaving 8 bases between. Germline V gene lookup returns CDR1 LNHDA and CDR2 SQIVND (reference sequence). This CDR3 comprises 15 residues. CDR3 sequence: CASSIDRSTNEKLFF. The CDR3 DNA sequence: TGTGCCAGTAGTATCGACAGGTCAACTAATGAAAAACTGTTTTTT.

The rearrangement links TRBV19 to TRBJ1-1, with 10 bases identical to TRBD1. V shed 1 base and J 3 bases; nucleotides not matched to a gene: 8. Looked up from germline, CDR1 is LNHDA and CDR2 is SQIVND (reference sequence). The CDR3 spans 17 residues. This CDR3 is CASSIAGQGYVYTEAFF. CDR3 nucleotides: TGTGCCAGTAGTATAGCGGGACAGGGGTATGTGTACACTGAAGCTTTCTTT.

V usage is TRBV28 and J usage is TRBJ1-5, with 7 bases fitting TRBD1. Germline-derived CDR1 and CDR2 are MDHEN and SYDVKM. Trimming removed 4 bases from V and 6 bases from J; junction bases left unmatched: 6. The CDR3 consists of 14 residues. CDR3 nucleotide sequence: TGTGCCAGCAGTTCGACAGGGTTGTTTCAGCCCCAGCATTTT. Amino acids: CASSSTGLFQPQHF.

In its sample, this clone was seen once. This rearrangement joins TRBV6-5 to TRBJ2-7; tentatively, D is TRBD2 (5 bases). Germline lookup yields CDR1 MNHEY and CDR2 SVGAGI. This CDR3 has 14 amino acids. The ends were cut back, 2 bases at V and 5 bases at J, with 13 bases in the middle. CDR3 nucleotides: TGTGCCAGCAGTTACCGCCGCCCAGCGGACGAGCAGTACTTC. It specifies CASSYRRPADEQYF.

V and J are TRBV18 and TRBJ1-5; D unresolved. Trimming took 3 bases from V and 4 from J, leaving 10 bases between them. CDR3 size: 14 residues. Germline values: CDR1 KGHSH, CDR2 LQKENI. The CDR3 here is CASSPGPVNQPQHF. The CDR3 region has the DNA TGTGCCAGCTCACCTGGGCCGGTAAATCAGCCCCAGCATTTT.